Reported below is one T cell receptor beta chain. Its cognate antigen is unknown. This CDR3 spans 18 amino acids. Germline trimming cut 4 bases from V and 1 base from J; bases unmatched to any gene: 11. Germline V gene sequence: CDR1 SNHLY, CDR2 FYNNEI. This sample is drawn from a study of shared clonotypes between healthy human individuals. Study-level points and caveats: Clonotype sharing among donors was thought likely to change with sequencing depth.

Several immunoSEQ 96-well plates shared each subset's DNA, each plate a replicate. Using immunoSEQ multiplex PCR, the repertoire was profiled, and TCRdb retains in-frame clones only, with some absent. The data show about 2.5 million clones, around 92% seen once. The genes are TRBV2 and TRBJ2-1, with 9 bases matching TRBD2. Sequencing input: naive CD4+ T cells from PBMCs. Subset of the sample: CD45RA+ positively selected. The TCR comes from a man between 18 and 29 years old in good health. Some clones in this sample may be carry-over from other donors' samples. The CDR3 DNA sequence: TGTGCCAGCAGTGGTCTTGAGCGGGGGGCGGTTTCCTACAATGAGCAGTTCTTC. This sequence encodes CASSGLERGAVSYNEQFF.